This T cell receptor beta chain comes out of a study of T cell responses to AZD1222 COVID-19 vaccine. Study-wide results and caveats: Spike as a whole was targeted by vaccine-associated CD4 TCRs, dominant at 160-218 and 743-854.

The table came from immunoSEQ multiplex PCR; TCRdb's copy has only in-frame clones and leaves some out. The sample has about 120,000 clones; around 93% are singletons. About this clone: Antigen unknown.

This TCR was recovered from an adult in good health. This specimen consisted of peripheral blood, obtained on day 0 of AZD1222 vaccination.

DNA of the CDR3: TGTGCCAGCAGAACATCCCGGGAATACGAGCAGTACTTC. Amino acid sequence: CASRTSREYEQYF. V and J are TRBV28 and TRBJ2-7; D is perhaps TRBD2 (5 bases). The V gene lost 6 bases and the J gene lost 4 bases, with 13 bases spanning the gap. The CDR3 is 13 residues long. Germline-derived CDR1 and CDR2 are MDHEN and SYDVKM.